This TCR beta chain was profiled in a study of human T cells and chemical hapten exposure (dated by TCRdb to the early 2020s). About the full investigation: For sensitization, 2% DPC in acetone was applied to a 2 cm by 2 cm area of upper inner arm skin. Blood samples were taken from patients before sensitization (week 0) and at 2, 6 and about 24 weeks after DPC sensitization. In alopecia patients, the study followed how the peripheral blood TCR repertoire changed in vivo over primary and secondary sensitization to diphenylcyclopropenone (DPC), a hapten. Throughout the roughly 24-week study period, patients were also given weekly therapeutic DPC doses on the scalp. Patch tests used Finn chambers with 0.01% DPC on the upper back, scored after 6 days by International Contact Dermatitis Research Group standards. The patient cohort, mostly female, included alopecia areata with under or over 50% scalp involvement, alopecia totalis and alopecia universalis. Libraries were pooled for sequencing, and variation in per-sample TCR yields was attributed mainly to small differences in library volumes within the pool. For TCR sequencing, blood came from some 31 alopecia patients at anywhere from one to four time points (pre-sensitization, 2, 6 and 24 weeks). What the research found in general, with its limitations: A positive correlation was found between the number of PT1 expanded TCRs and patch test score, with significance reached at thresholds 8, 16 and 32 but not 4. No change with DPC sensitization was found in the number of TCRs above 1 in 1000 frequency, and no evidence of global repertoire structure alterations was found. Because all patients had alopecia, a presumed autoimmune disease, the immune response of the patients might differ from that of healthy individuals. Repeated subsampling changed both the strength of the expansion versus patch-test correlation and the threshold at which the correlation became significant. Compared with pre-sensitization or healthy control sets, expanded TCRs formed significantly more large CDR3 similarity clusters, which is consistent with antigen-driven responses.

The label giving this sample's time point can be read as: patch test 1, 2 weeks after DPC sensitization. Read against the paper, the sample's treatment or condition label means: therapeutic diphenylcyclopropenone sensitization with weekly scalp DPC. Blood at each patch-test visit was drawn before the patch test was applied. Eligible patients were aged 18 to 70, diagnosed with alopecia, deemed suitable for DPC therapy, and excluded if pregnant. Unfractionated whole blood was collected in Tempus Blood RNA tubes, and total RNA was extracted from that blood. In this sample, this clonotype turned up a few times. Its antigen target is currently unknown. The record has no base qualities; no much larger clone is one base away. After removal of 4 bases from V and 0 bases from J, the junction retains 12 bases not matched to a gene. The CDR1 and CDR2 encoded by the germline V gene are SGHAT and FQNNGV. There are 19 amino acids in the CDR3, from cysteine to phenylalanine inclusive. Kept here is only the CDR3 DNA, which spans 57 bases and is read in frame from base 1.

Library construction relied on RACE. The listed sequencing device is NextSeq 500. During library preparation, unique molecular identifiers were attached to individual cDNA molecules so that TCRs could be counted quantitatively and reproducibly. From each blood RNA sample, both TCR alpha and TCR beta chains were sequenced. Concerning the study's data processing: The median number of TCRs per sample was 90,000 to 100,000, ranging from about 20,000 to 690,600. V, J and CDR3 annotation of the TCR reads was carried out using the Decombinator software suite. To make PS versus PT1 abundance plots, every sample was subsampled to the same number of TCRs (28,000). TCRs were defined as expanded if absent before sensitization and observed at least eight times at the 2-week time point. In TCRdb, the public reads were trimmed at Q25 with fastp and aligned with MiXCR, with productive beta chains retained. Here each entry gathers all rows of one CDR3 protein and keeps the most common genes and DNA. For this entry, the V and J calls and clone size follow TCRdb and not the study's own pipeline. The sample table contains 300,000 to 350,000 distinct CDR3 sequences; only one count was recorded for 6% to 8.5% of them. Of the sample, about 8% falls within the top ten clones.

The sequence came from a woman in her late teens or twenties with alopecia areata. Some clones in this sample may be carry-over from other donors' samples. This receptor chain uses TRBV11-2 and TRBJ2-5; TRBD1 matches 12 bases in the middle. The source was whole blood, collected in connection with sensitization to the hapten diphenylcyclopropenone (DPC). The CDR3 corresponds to CASSSGTGGSRLYQETQYF. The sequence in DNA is TGTGCCAGCAGCTCAGGGACAGGGGGCTCTCGGCTGTACCAAGAGACCCAGTACTTC. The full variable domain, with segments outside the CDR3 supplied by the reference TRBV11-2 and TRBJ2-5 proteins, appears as EAGVAQSPRYKIIEKRQSVAFWCNPISGHATLYWYQQILGQGPKLLIQFQNNGVVDDSQLPKDRFSAERLKGVDSTLKIQPAKLEDSAVYLCASSSGTGGSRLYQETQYFGPGTRLLVL.